The T cell receptor beta chain described here comes from a study of T cell responses to AZD1222 COVID-19 vaccine. This clone was recorded only once. The antigen is not known. Findings of the study overall: Clonal diversity was possibly underestimated; the donors were predominantly white British and more often female. Spike-specific TCR breadth and depth went up after people got two AZD1222 doses. As reported, nearly half of all spike-specific TCRs target variant regions that are unmutated.

This CDR3 is built from 15 residues. Trimming shortened V by 4 bases and J by 7 bases, and 17 bases separated the two germline ends. Germline values: CDR1 SGHAT, CDR2 FQNNGV. TCRdb's table, derived via immunoSEQ multiplex PCR, lists solely in-frame clones and lacks some. The sample lists 120,000 or so clones, roughly 88% seen once, with 5% to 6% in the top ten. Here the sequenced sample was peripheral blood, taken on day 0 of AZD1222 vaccination. This clonotype originated in an adult in good health. J is TRBJ2-1 and V is TRBV11-2, with D tentatively TRBD1 or TRBD2 (6 bases each). The CDR3 DNA reads TGTGCCAGCAGCTCAACCGGGATAGGGGGGAATGAGCAGTTCTTC. Translating gives CASSSTGIGGNEQFF.